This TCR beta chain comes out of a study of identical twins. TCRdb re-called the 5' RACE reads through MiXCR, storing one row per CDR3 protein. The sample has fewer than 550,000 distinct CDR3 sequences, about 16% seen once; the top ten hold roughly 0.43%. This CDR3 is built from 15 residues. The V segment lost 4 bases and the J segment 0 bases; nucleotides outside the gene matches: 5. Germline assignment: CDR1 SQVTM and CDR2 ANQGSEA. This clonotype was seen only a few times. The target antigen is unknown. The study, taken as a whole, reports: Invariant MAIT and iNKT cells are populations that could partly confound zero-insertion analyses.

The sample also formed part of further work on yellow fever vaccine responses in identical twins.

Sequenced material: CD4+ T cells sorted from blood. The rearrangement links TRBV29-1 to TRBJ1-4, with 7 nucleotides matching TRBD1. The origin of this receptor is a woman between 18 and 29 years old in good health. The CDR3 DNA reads TGCAGCGTTGCCGGACAGGACACAACTAATGAAAAACTGTTTTTT. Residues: CSVAGQDTTNEKLFF.